The 23 T cell receptor beta chains given below trace back to one sample, sequenced in a study of shared clonotypes between healthy human individuals. Some clones are missing from TCRdb's copy, which holds only in-frame ones; the method was immunoSEQ multiplex PCR. In the table there are under 2.5 million clones, 85% to 95% of which are singletons. The sequencing sample was made of naive CD4+ T cells from PBMCs. The subset here: CD45RA+ positively selected. The receptors derive from a man between 18 and 35 years old in good health. Some clones in this sample may be carry-over from other donors' samples.

The chain carries TRBV4-3 and TRBJ2-2, with D tentatively TRBD1 or TRBD2 (6 bases each). Germline CDR1 is LGHNA and CDR2 is YSLEER. V was clipped by 5 bases and J by 3 bases, with 19 bases between them. There are 17 residues in the CDR3. The CDR3 protein is CASSSRFRGRDTGELFF. The CDR3 nucleotides read TGCGCCAGCAGCTCCCGGTTTCGGGGGCGGGACACCGGGGAGCTGTTTTTT.

As for this clone: Other DNA sequences from this sample encode an identical CDR3 as well. This chain uses TRBV5-1 with TRBJ1-1, with D possibly being TRBD1 (6 bases). Germline V gene lookup returns CDR1 SGHRS and CDR2 YFSETQ. With 2 bases removed from V and 3 bases from J, the gap between germline ends came to 11 bases. This CDR3 has 14 residues. CDR3 DNA: TGCGCCAGCAGCTTACAGGGAGGGGACACTGAAGCTTTCTTT. This translates into CASSLQGGDTEAFF.

This clone was counted only a few times. The chain joins TRBV4-2 to TRBJ1-2, with D maybe TRBD1 (6 bases). V was trimmed by 1 base and J by 7 bases, leaving 13 bases between them. Germline values: CDR1 LGHNA, CDR2 YNFKEQ. The CDR3 runs to 14 residues. In nucleotides, the CDR3 is TGTGCCAGCAGCCAAGCGGGTGGGGGCCCTGGCTACACCTTC. Its protein product is CASSQAGGGPGYTF.

A remark on this clone: Other DNA sequences from this sample encode an identical CDR3 as well. The rearrangement joins TRBV18 to TRBJ1-1, with D possibly matching TRBD1 (6 bases). Trimming removed 3 bases from V and 4 bases from J, with 12 bases in between. Germline V gene data show CDR1 as KGHSH and CDR2 as LQKENI. This CDR3 region has 14 residues. CDR3 DNA: TGTGCCAGCTCACCGGAGGGGGTAGGCACTGAAGCTTTCTTT. As protein: CASSPEGVGTEAFF. The variable domain in full, with the rest retrieved from reference TRBV18 and TRBJ1-1, is NAGVMQNPRHLVRRRGQEARLRCSPMKGHSHVYWYRQLPEEGLKFMVYLQKENIIDESGMPKERFSAEFPKEGPSILRIQQVVRGDSAAYFCASSPEGVGTEAFFGQGTRLTVV.

The chain is built from TRBV29-1 and TRBJ1-2, with unresolved D. Between the trimmed V and J ends, which lost 6 bases and 1 base, there was a span of 9 bases. CDR3 length equals 12 residues. CDR1 is SQVTM and CDR2 is ANQGSEA in the germline V gene. DNA of the CDR3: TGCAGCGTGGGCGGGAATAACTATGGCTACACCTTC. Encoded protein: CSVGGNNYGYTF.

About this clone itself: The same CDR3 arises from other DNA sequences in this sample as well. The J gene is TRBJ1-4, the V gene TRBV29-1; possibly TRBD1 for D (5 bases). With 4 bases removed from V and 4 bases from J, the gap between germline ends came to 7 bases. The CDR3 is 12 residues long. CDR1 SQVTM and CDR2 ANQGSEA come from the germline V gene. CDR3 sequence reads: CSVGGDNEKLFF. Written as DNA, the CDR3 is TGCAGCGTTGGGGGGGATAATGAAAAACTGTTTTTT.

The chain is built from TRBV11-2 and TRBJ2-7; 10 bases agree with TRBD1. CDR1 and CDR2 (germline): SGHAT, FQNNGV. The V and J ends lost 1 base and 2 bases, in that order; junction bases with no gene match: 11. CDR3 size: 18 residues. The CDR3 spells CASSLGDRGLLHPYEQYF. The CDR3 DNA follows: TGTGCCAGCAGCTTAGGGGACAGGGGTCTTCTCCATCCCTACGAGCAGTACTTC.

The CDR3 nucleotides read TGCGCCAGCAGCCAAGGGGGGGCGCCCCAGTACTTC. This codes for CASSQGGAPQYF. This chain uses TRBV4-3 with TRBJ2-5, with D possibly being TRBD1 or TRBD2 (6 bases each). The CDR3 sequence is 12 residues long. V gave up 1 base and J gave up 9 bases, with 9 bases separating them. Germline CDR1 and CDR2: LGHNA and YSLEER.

The chain has TRBV11-2 and TRBJ2-1; TRBD2 matches at 9 bases. Trimming took 0 bases from V and 10 from J; bases not matched to a gene: 1. CDR3 length: 13 amino acids. The germline gives CDR1 SGHAT, CDR2 FQNNGV. The CDR3 sequence is CASSLELAGEQFF. The CDR3, as DNA: TGTGCCAGCAGCTTAGAACTAGCGGGCGAGCAGTTCTTC.

V usage is TRBV6-5 and J usage is TRBJ2-7; TRBD2 agrees at 14 bases. The CDR3 spans 15 residues. The V gene end was trimmed by 6 bases and the J gene end by 5 bases; junction bases not matched to a gene: 6. The germline CDR1 and CDR2 sequences are MNHEY and SVGAGI. This CDR3 is CASRGLAGGSDEQYF. The CDR3 region has the DNA TGTGCCAGCAGAGGACTAGCGGGAGGATCGGACGAGCAGTACTTC.

The chain recombines TRBV5-4 with TRBJ2-3; TRBD2 matches at 8 bases. V lost 5 bases and J lost 4; bases outside the gene matches: 6. This CDR3 is 14 amino acids long. Germline V gene sequence: CDR1 SGHNT, CDR2 YYREEE (reference sequence). In DNA, the CDR3 is TGTGCCAGCAGATATAGCGGGACCCCAGATACGCAGTATTTT. Translated: CASRYSGTPDTQYF. Based on the CDR3 plus reference TRBV5-4 and TRBJ2-3, the full variable domain is ETGVTQSPTHLIKTRGQQVTLRCSSQSGHNTVSWYQQALGQGPQFIFQYYREEENGRGNFPPRFSGLQFPNYSSELNVNALELDDSALYLCASRYSGTPDTQYFGPGTRLTVL.

V usage is TRBV11-2 and J usage is TRBJ2-7, with D tentatively TRBD1 or TRBD2 (6 bases each). Per the germline V gene, CDR1 is SGHAT and CDR2 is FQNNGV. V lost 4 bases and J 4 bases, leaving 20 bases between the germline ends. The CDR3 sequence is 16 residues long. The CDR3 nucleotides read TGTGCCAGCAGCTCGCGCCGTTGGGGGGCTCTTTACGAGCAGTACTTC. Translating it yields CASSSRRWGALYEQYF.

The chain joins TRBV28 to TRBJ2-5; TRBD2 might be the D (5 bases). CDR3 length equals 14 residues. Germline V lookup: CDR1 MDHEN, CDR2 SYDVKM. With 6 bases removed from V and 9 bases from J, the gap between germline ends came to 20 bases. DNA for the CDR3: TGTGCCAGCAGCAACAGTGCCGGGAACGAGGCCCAGTACTTC. Encoded protein: CASSNSAGNEAQYF.

This clone was recorded once. Written as DNA, the CDR3 is TGTGCCAGCAGCTTCCGGTGGACTAGCGGGAGGGCCGGGGGAAATGAGCAGTTCTTC. Protein product: CASSFRWTSGRAGGNEQFF. The chain combines TRBV11-1 with TRBJ2-1; TRBD2 matches 15 bases. V shed 3 bases, J shed 7 bases, and the junction held 13 bases outside the gene matches. The CDR3 spans 19 residues. CDR1 and CDR2 (germline): SGHAT, FQDESV (reference sequence).

V and J are TRBV15 and TRBJ2-1; D may be TRBD2 (6 bases). V was trimmed by 5 bases and J by 6 bases, leaving 20 bases between them. The CDR3 runs to 16 residues. Germline V lookup: CDR1 LNHNV, CDR2 YYDKDF (reference sequence). The CDR3: CATSPLRGGTRNEQFF. In DNA, the CDR3 is TGTGCCACCAGCCCTCTCCGGGGCGGGACTCGCAATGAGCAGTTCTTC.

This chain joins TRBV6-1 and TRBJ1-1; D ambiguous. The CDR3 is made up of 13 amino acids. Trimming took 3 bases from V and 11 from J, leaving 16 bases between them. In germline, CDR1 is MNHNS, CDR2 SASEGT. CDR3 sequence reads: CASSDFLRRGAFF. The CDR3 region has the DNA TGTGCCAGCAGTGATTTCTTAAGGCGAGGGGCTTTCTTT.

The chain has TRBV10-2 and TRBJ1-3; tentatively, D is TRBD1 (6 bases). The CDR3 spans 14 residues. Germline V lookup: CDR1 WSHSY, CDR2 SAAADI. Deletions cut 10 bases from V and 0 bases from J, with 13 bases between. The CDR3 bases are TGCGCCACGGGCCGACAGGACTCTGGAAACACCATATATTTT. Translating gives CATGRQDSGNTIYF.

Concerning this clone itself: Additional DNA sequences in this sample encode the identical CDR3. V is TRBV27 and J is TRBJ2-7; 7 bases map to TRBD1. The CDR3 has 13 residues. The V gene end was trimmed by 2 bases and the J gene end by 3 bases; junction bases not matched to a gene: 1. From germline, CDR1 is MNHEY and CDR2 SMNVEV (reference sequence). The CDR3 coding sequence is TGTGCCAGCAGTTTAAGGGGGCTCTACGAGCAGTACTTC. It translates to CASSLRGLYEQYF.

The V call is TRBV30, the J call TRBJ2-1, with 7 bases matching TRBD2. J gave up 9 bases and V 1 base, and 6 bases lay outside the gene matches. The CDR3 consists of 13 residues. Germline CDR1 reads GTSNPN; CDR2 reads SVGIG (reference sequence). The CDR3 loop reads CAWSGLAISEQFF. The CDR3 DNA is TGTGCCTGGAGTGGACTAGCAATCAGTGAGCAGTTCTTC.

This rearrangement joins TRBV11-1 to TRBJ2-7, with D unclear. Trimming took 3 bases from V and 1 from J, leaving 7 bases between them. The CDR3 runs 13 residues. CDR1 SGHAT and CDR2 FQDESV come from the germline V gene (reference sequence). As DNA, the CDR3 is TGTGCCAGCAGCTTCCTCTGGTCCTACGAGCAGTACTTC. This sequence encodes CASSFLWSYEQYF.

The rearrangement joins TRBV29-1 to TRBJ2-5, with D hard to call. The germline V gene encodes CDR1 SQVTM and CDR2 ANQGSEA. This CDR3 region has 15 residues. Trimming stripped 4 bases from V and 7 bases from J, with 22 bases between. This CDR3 reads CSVGMGIHGTGTQYF. For the CDR3, the DNA is TGCAGCGTTGGGATGGGGATTCACGGAACGGGGACCCAGTACTTC.

J is TRBJ1-1 and V is TRBV12-5; D remains unclear. V dropped 6 bases and J dropped 3 bases, with 11 bases sitting between them. Germline CDR1 and CDR2: LGHNT and FRNRAP. The CDR3 spans 13 residues. Here the CDR3 reads CASGRREDTEAFF. CDR3 coding DNA: TGTGCTAGTGGCAGGAGGGAGGACACTGAAGCTTTCTTT. Supplemented by reference TRBV12-5 and TRBJ1-1, the full variable domain reads DARVTQTPRHKVTEMGQEVTMRCQPILGHNTVFWYRQTMMQGLELLAYFRNRAPLDDSGMPKDRFSAEMPDATLATLKIQPSEPRDSAVYFCASGRREDTEAFFGQGTRLTVV.

CDR3 loop: CASTETSGSSYNEQFF. CDR3 DNA: TGCGCCAGTACGGAGACTAGCGGGAGCTCCTACAATGAGCAGTTCTTC. The chain carries TRBV5-1 and TRBJ2-1; 12 bases map to TRBD2. Germline V gene sequence: CDR1 SGHRS, CDR2 YFSETQ. CDR3 length: 16 amino acids. With 8 bases clipped from V and 0 bases from J, the junction kept 6 bases outside the gene matches. The full variable domain, completed using reference TRBV5-1 and TRBJ2-1, is KAGVTQTPRYLIKTRGQQVTLSCSPISGHRSVSWYQQTPGQGLQFLFEYFSETQRNKGNFPGRFSGRQFSNSRSEMNVSTLELGDSALYLCASTETSGSSYNEQFFGPGTRLTVL.